The 25 T cell receptor beta chains reported below all come from one sample, sequenced in a study of shared clonotypes between healthy human individuals. Only in-frame clones appear in the TCRdb table, and some are missing; sequencing was by immunoSEQ multiplex PCR. The sample includes under 2.5 million clones, 85% to 95% seen only once; the top ten take more than 0.35%. What was sequenced was naive CD4+ T cells from PBMCs. Subset given: CD45RA+ positively selected. The origin of the receptors is a man aged 18 to 29 in good health. Some clones in this sample may be carry-over from other donors' samples.

This clone has a single count. V is TRBV28 and J is TRBJ2-7; the D gene is possibly TRBD2 (6 bases). The ends were cut back, 7 bases at V and 2 bases at J, with 12 bases in the middle. CDR1 and CDR2 from the germline V gene are MDHEN and SYDVKM. This CDR3 contains 13 residues. In DNA, the CDR3 is TGTGCCAGCACGGAGGGGCGCCCCTACGAGCAGTACTTC. Translated, it gives CASTEGRPYEQYF.

Remarks on this clone: The sample carries other DNA sequences with the same CDR3. The chain carries TRBV28 and TRBJ1-2; maybe TRBD1 (5 bases). The V gene's germline CDR1 is MDHEN and CDR2 SYDVKM. This CDR3 spans 12 amino acids. V was pared by 5 bases and J by 7 bases, with 11 bases between. In DNA, the CDR3 is TGTGCCAGCAGTCCCCCAGGGTTTGGCTACACCTTC. It specifies CASSPPGFGYTF.

The CDR3, as DNA: TGCGCCAGCAGATTAGGAACGGGGAACAATCAGCCCCAGCATTTT. It encodes CASRLGTGNNQPQHF. V gene TRBV5-1 combines with J gene TRBJ1-5; D unclear. CDR3 size: 15 residues. Deletions cut 5 bases from V and 3 bases from J, with 15 bases between. Per germline, CDR1 SGHRS and CDR2 YFSETQ.

In regard to this clone: Other DNA sequences in the sample encode the same CDR3. V gene TRBV9 combines with J gene TRBJ1-1; a weak D match, TRBD1 (5 bases). Germline assignment: CDR1 SGDLS and CDR2 YYNGEE. With 1 base removed from V and 1 base from J, the gap between germline ends came to 5 bases. This CDR3 is built from 13 residues. CDR3 loop: CASSVQGNTEAFF. CDR3 bases: TGTGCCAGCAGCGTACAGGGGAACACTGAAGCTTTCTTT.

The chain recombines TRBV2 with TRBJ1-2; 10 bases are a match to TRBD1. CDR3 size: 14 residues. V lost 6 bases and J lost 4; bases outside the gene matches: 5. Germline lookup yields CDR1 SNHLY and CDR2 FYNNEI. For the CDR3, the DNA is TGTGCCAGCAGGGGGGACAGGGGTATCTATGGCTACACCTTC. Amino acids: CASRGDRGIYGYTF.

In this sample, this clone turned up once. The sample holds other DNA sequences that translate to the same CDR3. The CDR3 DNA reads TGTGCCAGCTCACCCCCCGGATCTGGCGAGCAGTACTTC. It specifies CASSPPGSGEQYF. The chain is built from TRBV18 and TRBJ2-7; D uncertain. The CDR3 spans 13 residues. Trimming took 3 bases from V and 6 from J, leaving 12 bases between them. Germline-derived CDR1 and CDR2 are KGHSH and LQKENI.

This rearrangement joins TRBV7-3 to TRBJ1-2, with no clear D. The length of the CDR3 is 13 residues. The germline V and J ends were trimmed by 4 bases and 6 bases, with 12 bases remaining between them. The V gene's germline CDR1 is SGHTA and CDR2 FQGTGA. The CDR3 protein is CASSSGWDNGYTF. In nucleotides, the CDR3 is TGTGCCAGCAGCTCCGGGTGGGATAATGGCTACACCTTC.

This rearrangement joins TRBV29-1 to TRBJ2-3; a weak D match, TRBD2 (6 bases). Germline V gene lookup returns CDR1 SQVTM and CDR2 ANQGSEA. Trimming removed 1 base at V and 5 bases at J, with 16 bases between. The CDR3 totals 15 residues. The CDR3 here is CSVEGVASAQDTQYF. The DNA for the CDR3 is TGCAGCGTTGAAGGGGTCGCTAGCGCCCAAGATACGCAGTATTTT.

The chain combines TRBV5-1 with TRBJ1-2; possibly TRBD1 for D (6 bases). Germline CDR1 reads SGHRS; CDR2 reads YFSETQ. This CDR3 is 14 amino acids long. Trimming left V 2 bases short and J 7 bases short, with 15 bases between. The CDR3: CASSLGQPVLGYTF. The CDR3, as DNA: TGCGCCAGCAGCTTAGGACAGCCAGTTCTTGGCTACACCTTC.

This chain joins TRBV19 and TRBJ1-1; D is undetermined. This CDR3 region has 15 residues. The V end was cut by 3 bases, the J end by 1 base, with 12 bases between. Germline loops: CDR1 LNHDA, CDR2 SQIVND (reference sequence). CDR3 protein: CASSMPRYRNTEAFF. Here the CDR3 DNA reads TGTGCCAGTAGTATGCCCAGATATCGGAACACTGAAGCTTTCTTT.

The V gene is TRBV28, the J gene TRBJ1-6, with TRBD1 matching over 10 bases. The CDR3 contains 15 residues. Germline CDR1 and CDR2: MDHEN and SYDVKM. The V segment lost 6 bases and the J segment 11 bases; nucleotides outside the gene matches: 10. CDR3 region: CASSSQGTGEAPLHF. The CDR3 DNA follows: TGTGCCAGCAGCTCCCAGGGGACAGGGGAGGCACCCCTCCACTTT.

This chain links TRBV7-2 with TRBJ2-7; D is undetermined. Germline CDR1 and CDR2: SGHTA and FQGNSA. Trimming left V 5 bases short and J 0 bases short, with 11 bases between. This CDR3 is 14 amino acids long. The DNA of the CDR3 is TGTGCCAGCAGCAGATCGACTGGCTCCTACGAGCAGTACTTC. Protein: CASSRSTGSYEQYF.

The CDR3 nucleotides are TGCGCCAGCAGCTTATTAGTAGGGGACGAAGAGACCCAGTACTTC. It codes for CASSLLVGDEETQYF. The chain carries TRBV5-1 and TRBJ2-5; either TRBD1 or TRBD2 may supply D (5 bases each). Germline V gene data show CDR1 as SGHRS and CDR2 as YFSETQ. The CDR3 runs to 15 residues. Trimming removed 2 bases from V and 3 bases from J, with 14 bases in between.

The chain employs TRBV5-5 and TRBJ1-1, with D possibly being TRBD1 (5 bases). Germline V gene sequence: CDR1 SGHKS, CDR2 YYEKEE (reference sequence). V dropped 0 bases and J dropped 3 bases, with 9 bases sitting between them. This CDR3 has 14 residues. The CDR3 loop reads CASSLVSRDTEAFF. The DNA of the CDR3 is TGTGCCAGCAGCTTGGTATCCAGGGACACTGAAGCTTTCTTT.

As for this clone: Relative to the germline gene, one junction end is altered; a read error may explain this. The J gene is TRBJ2-1, the V gene TRBV28, with TRBD2 as a possible D gene (5 bases). CDR1 is MDHEN, CDR2 SYDVKM, per germline. This CDR3 is built from 12 residues. CDR3 sequence reads: CASATSYSEQFF. The CDR3 DNA sequence: TGTGCCAGCGCAACTAGTTACAGTGAGCAGTTCTTC.

The V call is TRBV2, the J call TRBJ1-5; TRBD1 is a possible D gene (5 bases). Germline CDR1 SNHLY, CDR2 FYNNEI. The CDR3 has 14 residues. Trimming left V 6 bases short and J 9 bases short, with 18 bases between. The DNA of the CDR3 is TGTGCCAGCAGCGCGGACAACCTGTTCCGGCCCCAGCATTTT. This gives the protein CASSADNLFRPQHF.

V is TRBV19 and J is TRBJ2-7; D ambiguous. The CDR3 runs 14 residues. CDR1 is LNHDA and CDR2 is SQIVND in the germline V gene (reference sequence). Trimming cost V 6 bases and J 5 bases, with 17 bases left between them. CDR3 amino acids: CASSPSLVGNEQYF. The DNA for the CDR3 is TGTGCCAGTAGCCCCTCTTTGGTGGGGAACGAGCAGTACTTC.

The chain carries TRBV5-4 and TRBJ2-7; D assignment may be TRBD1 or TRBD2 (5 bases each). Germline V gene data show CDR1 as SGHNT and CDR2 as YYREEE (reference sequence). This CDR3 region has 14 residues. Trimming removed 0 bases at V and 3 bases at J, with 10 bases between. The CDR3 loop is CASSLGQRSYEQYF. The CDR3 DNA sequence: TGTGCCAGCAGCTTGGGACAGCGGAGCTACGAGCAGTACTTC.

The CDR3 sequence is CASSSSGSEFF. The CDR3 DNA follows: TGCGCCAGCAGCTCCAGCGGGAGTGAGTTCTTC. The chain joins TRBV5-1 to TRBJ2-1; TRBD2 matches 8 bases. CDR1 and CDR2 from the germline V gene are SGHRS and YFSETQ. V lost 3 bases to trimming and J lost 14 bases; unmatched junction nucleotides: 4. The CDR3 spans 11 residues.

This clone appeared once. V is TRBV4-3 and J is TRBJ2-3, with no clear D. V shed 0 bases and J shed 3 bases, with 13 bases lying between them. This CDR3 has 16 amino acids. The germline V gene has CDR1 LGHNA and CDR2 YSLEER. CDR3 loop: CASSQEAGYGTDTQYF. The CDR3 DNA reads as TGCGCCAGCAGCCAAGAGGCAGGATATGGGACAGATACGCAGTATTTT.

This clone was recorded once. V gene TRBV5-1 combines with J gene TRBJ2-5, with D unclear. Trimming pared 5 bases from V and 5 bases from J, leaving 13 bases between. The CDR3 is made up of 13 amino acids. Germline loops: CDR1 SGHRS, CDR2 YFSETQ. CDR3 amino acids: CASSYDVGETQYF. CDR3 bases: TGCGCCAGCAGTTACGACGTGGGGGAGACCCAGTACTTC.

This chain uses TRBV4-3 with TRBJ1-3, with D hard to call. The germline V gene has CDR1 LGHNA and CDR2 YSLEER. V lost 0 bases and J 0 bases, leaving 9 bases between the germline ends. The CDR3 has 16 amino acids. The CDR3 nucleotides are TGCGCCAGCAGCCAAGATTTCACAGTCTCTGGAAACACCATATATTTT. It encodes CASSQDFTVSGNTIYF.

A note on this clone: Other DNA sequences in the same sample also yield this CDR3. The chain carries TRBV5-1 and TRBJ2-5; D possibly corresponds to TRBD1 (5 bases). V lost 0 bases and J 1 base, leaving 7 bases between the germline ends. The CDR3 has 14 amino acids. The germline gives CDR1 SGHRS, CDR2 YFSETQ. The CDR3 DNA follows: TGCGCCAGCAGCTTGGGACAGCCCCAAGAGACCCAGTACTTC. Amino acid sequence: CASSLGQPQETQYF. Variable domain in full (rest from reference TRBV5-1 and TRBJ2-5): KAGVTQTPRYLIKTRGQQVTLSCSPISGHRSVSWYQQTPGQGLQFLFEYFSETQRNKGNFPGRFSGRQFSNSRSEMNVSTLELGDSALYLCASSLGQPQETQYFGPGTRLLVL.

This rearrangement joins TRBV11-2 to TRBJ2-7; weak D call: TRBD1 (6 bases). Trimming removed 3 bases from V and 6 bases from J, with 9 bases in between. The germline V gene has CDR1 SGHAT and CDR2 FQNNGV. The CDR3 is made up of 12 amino acids. The CDR3 DNA reads TGTGCCAGCAGCTTCGCCAGGGGCGAGCAGTACTTC. Protein: CASSFARGEQYF.

This chain joins TRBV18 and TRBJ2-7; 8 bases line up with TRBD2. Unmatched junction bases numbered 9, after V lost 3 bases and J lost 5 bases. The CDR3 runs 15 residues. Germline-derived CDR1 and CDR2 are KGHSH and LQKENI. CDR3 DNA: TGTGCCAGCTCACCGATAAAGCGGGAGACCCACGAGCAGTACTTC. Protein sequence: CASSPIKRETHEQYF.